These 32 T cell receptor beta chains originate from one sample sequenced in a study of blood T cell repertoires in COVID-19. Sequencing was performed with immunoSEQ multiplex PCR; in TCRdb, only in-frame clones are kept and a portion is missing. The data show some 150,000 clones, with approximately 84% seen just once and about 7% held by the top ten. The specimen was peripheral blood. The receptors here all came from a human donor in a cohort sampled during active COVID-19.

This clone was observed a handful of times. CDR3 in DNA: TGTGCCAGCAGCTCATGGGGACAGGGTACCGGGGAGCTGTTTTTT. Protein: CASSSWGQGTGELFF. V gene TRBV6-2 or TRBV6-3 combines with J gene TRBJ2-2; 9 bases align to TRBD1. The CDR3 loop spans 15 amino acids. With 6 bases clipped from V and 5 bases from J, the junction kept 7 bases outside the gene matches. Looked up from germline, CDR1 is MNHEY and CDR2 is SVGEGT.

This clone was recorded at least ten times. V is TRBV6-5 and J is TRBJ2-7, with 12 bases matching TRBD2. The germline V gene has CDR1 MNHEY and CDR2 SVGAGI. The CDR3 runs to 14 residues. The V and J ends lost 6 bases and 4 bases, in that order; junction bases with no gene match: 4. The CDR3: CASRWTSGMYEQYF. The CDR3 region has the DNA TGTGCCAGCAGATGGACTAGCGGGATGTACGAGCAGTACTTC.

The chain combines TRBV5-1 with TRBJ1-5, with D unclear. Germline V lookup: CDR1 SGHRS, CDR2 YFSETQ. Trimming removed 0 bases from V and 7 bases from J, with 8 bases in between. The CDR3 covers 13 residues. The CDR3 sequence: CASSLAEGQPQHF. CDR3 nucleotides: TGCGCCAGCAGCTTGGCGGAGGGCCAGCCCCAGCATTTT.

The count of this clone is one. The chain couples TRBV7-8 to TRBJ1-5; TRBD1 agrees at 11 bases. The CDR3 sequence is 17 residues long. From germline, CDR1 is SGHVS and CDR2 FQNEAQ. Trimming cost V 5 bases and J 1 base; bases outside gene matches: 7. CDR3 DNA: TGTGCCAGCAGCCCACGGACAGGGGGCGTAAGCAATCAGCCCCAGCATTTT. It specifies CASSPRTGGVSNQPQHF.

This chain links TRBV11-2 with TRBJ1-2; 7 positions match TRBD1. In germline, CDR1 is SGHAT, CDR2 FQNNGV. V was pared by 3 bases and J by 2 bases, with 6 bases of the junction left unmatched. This CDR3 comprises 15 residues. CDR3 amino acids: CASSLTEGANYGYTF. CDR3 in DNA: TGTGCCAGCAGCTTGACGGAGGGGGCGAACTATGGCTACACCTTC.

Written as DNA, the CDR3 is TGCGCCAGCAGCTTACAAGCGGGGGGAGGGGCAGATACGCAGTATTTT. It translates to CASSLQAGGGADTQYF. V and J are TRBV5-1 and TRBJ2-3, with TRBD2 matching over 9 bases. CDR3 size: 16 residues. Germline CDR1 and CDR2: SGHRS and YFSETQ. V lost 2 bases to trimming and J lost 4 bases; unmatched junction nucleotides: 8.

J is TRBJ2-3 and V is TRBV2, with TRBD2 as a possible D gene (7 bases). V was pared by 3 bases and J by 2 bases, with 21 bases between. This CDR3 is built from 18 residues. Per the germline V gene, CDR1 is SNHLY and CDR2 is FYNNEI. CDR3 amino acids: CASSDPGAGAYLTDTQYF. The CDR3 DNA sequence: TGTGCCAGCAGTGACCCTGGGGCGGGGGCCTACCTCACAGATACGCAGTATTTT.

The chain recombines TRBV6-4 with TRBJ2-3; 7 nucleotides line up with TRBD2. The CDR3 runs to 13 residues. Germline CDR1 MRHNA, CDR2 SNTAGT. Trimming took 3 bases from V and 9 from J; bases not matched to a gene: 6. The CDR3 sequence is CASSEVVTSTQYF. CDR3 in DNA: TGTGCCAGCAGTGAGGTCGTGACTAGCACGCAGTATTTT.

The J gene is TRBJ2-7, the V gene TRBV7-6; 8 bases are a match to TRBD1. The CDR3 runs 20 residues. Germline loops: CDR1 SGHVS, CDR2 FNYEAQ. The V and J ends lost 1 base and 1 base, in that order; junction bases with no gene match: 18. CDR3 residues: CASSLGIPGGVRGDSYEQYF. The CDR3 DNA is TGTGCCAGCAGCTTAGGCATCCCAGGGGGCGTACGAGGGGATTCCTACGAGCAGTACTTC. Using reference TRBV7-6 and TRBJ2-7 for the parts outside the CDR3, the full variable domain is GAGVSQSPRYKVTKRGQDVALRCDPISGHVSLYWYRQALGQGPEFLTYFNYEAQQDKSGLPNDRFSAERPEGSISTLTIQRTEQRDSAMYRCASSLGIPGGVRGDSYEQYFGPGTRLTVT.

The chain couples TRBV5-1 to TRBJ1-1, with TRBD1 identical over 8 bases. CDR1 SGHRS and CDR2 YFSETQ come from the germline V gene. Trimming cost V 10 bases and J 1 base; bases outside gene matches: 12. The CDR3 is 15 residues long. DNA for the CDR3: TGCGCCTCCCACCCACCCGGACAGGGGAACACTGAAGCTTTCTTT. It encodes CASHPPGQGNTEAFF.

This clone was picked up one time. The chain links TRBV3-1 (or the pseudogene TRBV3-2) to TRBJ2-7; D gene uncertain. This CDR3 has 12 residues. The V gene lost 3 bases and the J gene lost 6 bases, with 9 bases spanning the gap. Germline V lookup: CDR1 LGHDT, CDR2 YNNKEL (reference sequence). CDR3 sequence (DNA): TGTGCCAGCAGCCACGCAGAGGCCGAGCAGTACTTC. Protein product: CASSHAEAEQYF.

This clone occurred once. The V gene is TRBV12-5, the J gene TRBJ2-3, with 9 bases that match TRBD2. CDR1 is LGHNT and CDR2 is FRNRAP in the germline V gene. The V segment lost 1 base and the J segment 6 bases; nucleotides outside the gene matches: 5. The CDR3 loop spans 15 amino acids. The CDR3 sequence is CASGLETSGMDTQYF. Written as DNA, the CDR3 is TGTGCTAGTGGTTTGGAGACTAGCGGAATGGATACGCAGTATTTT.

The chain carries TRBV18 and TRBJ1-1, with a weak D call TRBD1 (5 bases). Germline CDR1 is KGHSH and CDR2 is LQKENI. Trimming removed 3 bases from V and 1 base from J, with 9 bases in between. The CDR3 extends over 14 amino acids. The CDR3, as DNA: TGTGCCAGCTCACCGCAGGGAGGGAACACTGAAGCTTTCTTT. The encoded protein is CASSPQGGNTEAFF.

This chain's CDR3 is CASSPQGARDEQFF. CDR3 nucleotide sequence: TGTGCCAGCAGCCCCCAGGGGGCTCGTGATGAGCAGTTCTTC. This rearrangement joins TRBV7-2 to TRBJ2-1; the match to TRBD1 covers 8 bases. The V gene's germline CDR1 is SGHTA and CDR2 FQGNSA. V lost 5 bases to trimming and J lost 8 bases; unmatched junction nucleotides: 8. The CDR3 covers 14 residues. The whole variable domain, filled in from reference TRBV7-2 and TRBJ2-1, reads GAGVSQSPSNKVTEKGKDVELRCDPISGHTALYWYRQSLGQGLEFLIYFQGNSAPDKSGLPSDRFSAERTGGSVSTLTIQRTQQEDSAVYLCASSPQGARDEQFFGPGTRLTVL.

Only one count was recorded for this clone. CDR3 bases: TGTGCCAGCAGTTACTCCTCGACAGGGGACACTGAAGCTTTCTTT. Its translation is CASSYSSTGDTEAFF. The chain employs TRBV6-5 and TRBJ1-1; TRBD1 matches 8 bases. The ends lost 0 bases at V and 3 bases at J; junction bases unmatched: 3. This CDR3 region has 15 residues. Looked up from germline, CDR1 is MNHEY and CDR2 is SVGAGI.

The rearrangement links TRBV4-3 to TRBJ2-2; D gene unclear. The CDR3 is made up of 14 amino acids. V lost 1 base to trimming and J lost 3 bases, with 6 bases between them. The V gene's germline CDR1 is LGHNA and CDR2 YSLEER. The CDR3: CASSQVEHTGELFF. The CDR3 bases are TGCGCCAGCAGCCAAGTGGAGCACACCGGGGAGCTGTTTTTT.

The V and J genes are TRBV9 and TRBJ2-2, with D possibly TRBD1 on 5 matching bases. CDR1 and CDR2 from the germline V gene are SGDLS and YYNGEE. This CDR3 is 13 amino acids long. Trimming took off 2 bases at V and 6 bases at J, with 8 bases between the two ends. The CDR3 sequence is CASSVQGSGELFF. Written as DNA, the CDR3 is TGTGCCAGCAGCGTCCAGGGTTCCGGGGAGCTGTTTTTT.

V gene TRBV5-1 combines with J gene TRBJ2-7, with a possible D match to TRBD2 (7 bases). This CDR3 is built from 19 residues. Trimming removed 4 bases at V and 1 base at J, with 27 bases between. The germline V gene encodes CDR1 SGHRS and CDR2 YFSETQ. The DNA of the CDR3 is TGCGCCAGCAGCCTCTCGACGGGGGGCTTTCGTACCTTTTCCTACGAGCAGTACTTC. It yields the protein CASSLSTGGFRTFSYEQYF.

V usage is TRBV5-1 and J usage is TRBJ2-5, with TRBD2 matching over 16 bases. Germline V gene data show CDR1 as SGHRS and CDR2 as YFSETQ. The junction had 13 bases not matched to a gene; V was cut back by 3 bases and J by 2 bases. The CDR3 length is 20 residues. The CDR3 loop is CASSSPPGLAGGSYQETQYF. In DNA form, the CDR3 reads TGCGCCAGCAGCTCCCCCCCGGGACTAGCGGGGGGGTCATATCAAGAGACCCAGTACTTC. Combining the CDR3 with reference TRBV5-1 and TRBJ2-5 gives the whole variable domain KAGVTQTPRYLIKTRGQQVTLSCSPISGHRSVSWYQQTPGQGLQFLFEYFSETQRNKGNFPGRFSGRQFSNSRSEMNVSTLELGDSALYLCASSSPPGLAGGSYQETQYFGPGTRLLVL.

This chain joins TRBV7-9 and TRBJ1-1; D remains ambiguous. This CDR3 has 13 amino acids. Germline CDR1 reads SEHNR; CDR2 reads FQNEAQ (reference sequence). The ends were cut back, 3 bases at V and 0 bases at J, with 5 bases in the middle. The CDR3 loop reads CASSFYLNTEAFF. Here the CDR3 DNA reads TGTGCCAGCAGCTTTTACTTGAACACTGAAGCTTTCTTT.

The chain uses TRBV7-2 and TRBJ2-7; D is perhaps TRBD1 (6 bases). CDR1 and CDR2 (germline): SGHTA, FQGNSA. Trimming shortened V by 1 base and J by 4 bases, and 14 bases separated the two germline ends. The CDR3 runs to 15 residues. The CDR3 DNA is TGTGCCAGCAGCTTAGAGTTTGGGGGCTGGTACGAGCAGTACTTC. This translates into CASSLEFGGWYEQYF.

CDR3 DNA: TGCAGTGCTAGTGGACCTCAGGACACTGAAGCTTTCTTT. Translated: CSASGPQDTEAFF. The chain employs TRBV20-1 and TRBJ1-1, with D uncertain. The CDR3 length is 13 residues. V was shortened by 3 bases and J by 3 bases, with 11 bases between the two germline ends. Germline-derived CDR1 and CDR2 are DFQATT and SNEGSKA (reference sequence).

The gene calls are TRBV10-3 and TRBJ2-5; 11 bases are shared with TRBD2. The CDR3 has 15 amino acids. The germline gives CDR1 ENHRY, CDR2 SYGVKD. With 3 bases clipped from V and 4 bases from J, the junction kept 4 bases outside the gene matches. This chain's CDR3 is CAISDSGGASETQYF. The CDR3 nucleotides are TGTGCCATCAGTGATAGCGGGGGGGCCTCAGAGACCCAGTACTTC.

This clone was seen only once. The chain carries TRBV30 and TRBJ2-3; TRBD1 might be the D (5 bases). V was cut by 1 base and J by 0 bases, with 11 bases left in between. CDR3 size: 15 residues. CDR1 is GTSNPN, CDR2 SVGIG, per germline (reference sequence). The CDR3: CAWSGQPSSTDTQYF. CDR3 DNA sequence: TGTGCCTGGAGTGGACAGCCTTCTAGCACAGATACGCAGTATTTT.

J is TRBJ2-3 and V is TRBV9, with 7 bases lining up with TRBD2. The CDR3 runs to 16 residues. The germline CDR1 and CDR2 sequences are SGDLS and YYNGEE. V dropped 3 bases and J dropped 1; count of bases not matched to a gene: 8. CDR3 nucleotides: TGTGCCAGCAGCGCCCCAATGAGCGGGGGCACAGATACGCAGTATTTT. Its translation is CASSAPMSGGTDTQYF.

The chain employs TRBV19 and TRBJ2-7; a possible D gene is TRBD2 (6 bases). Trimming took off 2 bases at V and 6 bases at J, with 11 bases between the two ends. The CDR3 covers 13 residues. CDR1 and CDR2 (germline): LNHDA, SQIVND (reference sequence). In nucleotides, the CDR3 is TGTGCCAGTAGTATACGGAGGGCAAGCGAGCAGTACTTC. Encoded protein: CASSIRRASEQYF.

The chain joins TRBV5-8 to TRBJ1-1; D unresolved. Germline lookup yields CDR1 SGHTS and CDR2 YDEGEE. CDR3 length equals 20 residues. Trimming left V 7 bases short and J 3 bases short, with 34 bases between. The CDR3 DNA reads as TGTGCCAGCCCCTCCCCCGTGCACACGGATATCTCGGTCGAGGACACTGAAGCTTTCTTT. Its protein is CASPSPVHTDISVEDTEAFF.

V gene TRBV9 combines with J gene TRBJ1-5; no clear D. The CDR3 consists of 16 residues. Germline loops: CDR1 SGDLS, CDR2 YYNGEE. Trimming took off 4 bases at V and 4 bases at J, with 18 bases between the two ends. The CDR3 DNA is TGTGCCAGCAGCCCCGGGGTAGGGAACCTTAATCAGCCCCAGCATTTT. Encoded protein: CASSPGVGNLNQPQHF.

The V call is TRBV4-2, the J call TRBJ2-5; TRBD2 agrees at 15 bases. V was clipped by 1 base and J by 5 bases; unmatched bases: 8. Germline CDR1 reads LGHNA; CDR2 reads YNFKEQ. The CDR3 sequence is 18 residues long. The CDR3 DNA is TGTGCCAGCAGCCAAGCAGGGACTAGCGGGGGGAAGGGGGAGACCCAGTACTTC. This gives the protein CASSQAGTSGGKGETQYF.

In this sample, this clone turned up a few times. The chain is built from TRBV5-4 and TRBJ1-3; 7 nucleotides agree with TRBD1. The CDR3 is made up of 17 amino acids. Losses at the gene ends were 3 bases for V and 6 bases for J; bases not matched to a gene: 15. From germline, CDR1 is SGHNT and CDR2 YYREEE (reference sequence). CDR3 in amino acids: CASSSPTTGAVVNTIYF. The DNA of the CDR3 is TGTGCCAGCAGCTCACCAACAACAGGGGCCGTGGTAAACACCATATATTTT.

This clone showed up just once. The V call is TRBV4-1, the J call TRBJ2-6, with 8 bases that match TRBD2. V shed 8 bases and J 0 bases; nucleotides not matched to a gene: 6. The V gene's germline CDR1 is MGHRA and CDR2 YSYEKL. The CDR3 is made up of 16 amino acids. This CDR3 is CASHRGGLSGANVLTF. CDR3 nucleotide sequence: TGCGCCAGCCACCGGGGGGGCCTCTCTGGGGCCAACGTCCTGACTTTC.

V is TRBV18 and J is TRBJ2-5, with D perhaps TRBD2 (6 bases). The CDR3 is made up of 14 amino acids. The ends were cut back, 8 bases at V and 5 bases at J, with 18 bases in the middle. Germline V gives CDR1 KGHSH, CDR2 LQKENI. CDR3 in amino acids: CASHLGGGEETQYF. In DNA, the CDR3 is TGTGCCAGCCATCTCGGTGGAGGGGAGGAGACCCAGTACTTC.